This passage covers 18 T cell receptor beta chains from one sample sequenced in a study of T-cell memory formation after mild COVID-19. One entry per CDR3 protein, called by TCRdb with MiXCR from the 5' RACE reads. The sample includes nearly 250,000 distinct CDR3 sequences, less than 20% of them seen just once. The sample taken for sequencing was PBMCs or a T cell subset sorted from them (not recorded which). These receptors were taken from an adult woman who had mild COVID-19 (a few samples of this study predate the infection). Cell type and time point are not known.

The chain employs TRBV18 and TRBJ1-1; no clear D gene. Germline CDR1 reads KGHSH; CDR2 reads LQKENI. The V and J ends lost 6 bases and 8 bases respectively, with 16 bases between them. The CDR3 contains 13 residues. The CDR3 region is CASSAGRVPEAFF. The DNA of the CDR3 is TGTGCCAGCTCGGCCGGACGGGTCCCCGAAGCTTTCTTT.

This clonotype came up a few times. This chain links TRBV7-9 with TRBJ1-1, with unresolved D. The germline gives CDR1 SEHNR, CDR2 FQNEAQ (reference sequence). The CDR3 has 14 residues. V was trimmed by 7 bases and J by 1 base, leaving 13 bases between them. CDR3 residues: CASTFGWANTEAFF. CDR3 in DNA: TGTGCCAGCACCTTTGGATGGGCGAACACTGAAGCTTTCTTT.

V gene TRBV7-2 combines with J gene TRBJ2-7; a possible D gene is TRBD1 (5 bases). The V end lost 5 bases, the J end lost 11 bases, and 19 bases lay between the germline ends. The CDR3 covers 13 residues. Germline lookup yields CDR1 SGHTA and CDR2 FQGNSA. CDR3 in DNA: TGTGCCAGCAGCCCTGACGCTAGGGGCCAGGAGTACTTC. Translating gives CASSPDARGQEYF.

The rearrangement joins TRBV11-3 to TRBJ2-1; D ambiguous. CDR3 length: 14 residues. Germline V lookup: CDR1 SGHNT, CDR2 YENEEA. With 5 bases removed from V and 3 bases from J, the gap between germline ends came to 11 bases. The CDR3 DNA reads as TGTGCCAGCAGCCAGACCCGGTTCTACAATGAGCAGTTCTTC. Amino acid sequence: CASSQTRFYNEQFF. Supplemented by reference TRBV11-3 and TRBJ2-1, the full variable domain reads EAGVVQSPRYKIIEKKQPVAFWCNPISGHNTLYWYLQNLGQGPELLIRYENEEAVDDSQLPKDRFSAERLKGVDSTLKIQPAELGDSAVYLCASSQTRFYNEQFFGPGTRLTVL.

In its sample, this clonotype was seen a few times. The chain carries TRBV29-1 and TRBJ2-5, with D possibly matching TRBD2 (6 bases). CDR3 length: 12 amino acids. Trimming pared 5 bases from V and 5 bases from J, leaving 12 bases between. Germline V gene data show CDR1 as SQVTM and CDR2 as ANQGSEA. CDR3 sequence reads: CSVLGLAETQYF. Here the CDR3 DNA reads TGCAGCGTTCTGGGACTCGCGGAGACCCAGTACTTC.

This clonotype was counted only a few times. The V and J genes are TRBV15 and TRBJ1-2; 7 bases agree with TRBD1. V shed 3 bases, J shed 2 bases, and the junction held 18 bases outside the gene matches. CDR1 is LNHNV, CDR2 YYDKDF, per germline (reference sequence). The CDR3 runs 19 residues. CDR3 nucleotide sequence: TGTGCCACCAGCAGTACTCGCATCCGGGACAGTCATCGAAACTATGGCTACACCTTC. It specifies CATSSTRIRDSHRNYGYTF. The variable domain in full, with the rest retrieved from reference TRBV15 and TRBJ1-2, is DAMVIQNPRYQVTQFGKPVTLSCSQTLNHNVMYWYQQKSSQAPKLLFHYYDKDFNNEADTPDNFQSRRPNTSFCFLDIRSPGLGDTAMYLCATSSTRIRDSHRNYGYTFGSGTRLTVV.

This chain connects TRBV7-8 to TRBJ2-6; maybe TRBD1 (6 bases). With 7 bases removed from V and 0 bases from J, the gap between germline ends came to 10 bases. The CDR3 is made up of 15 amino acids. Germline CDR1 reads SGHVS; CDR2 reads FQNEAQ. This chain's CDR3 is CASTKQGSGANVLTF. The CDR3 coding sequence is TGTGCCAGCACAAAACAGGGCTCTGGGGCCAACGTCCTGACTTTC. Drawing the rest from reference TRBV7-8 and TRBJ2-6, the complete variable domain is GAGVSQSPRYKVAKRGQDVALRCDPISGHVSLFWYQQALGQGPEFLTYFQNEAQLDKSGLPSDRFFAERPEGSVSTLKIQRTQQEDSAVYLCASTKQGSGANVLTFGAGSRLTVL.

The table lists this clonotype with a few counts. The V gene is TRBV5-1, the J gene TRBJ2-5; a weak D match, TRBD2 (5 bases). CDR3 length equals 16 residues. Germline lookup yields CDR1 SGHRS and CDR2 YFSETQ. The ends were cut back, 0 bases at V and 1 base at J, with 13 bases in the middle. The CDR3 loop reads CASSLGPGGTQETQYF. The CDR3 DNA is TGCGCCAGCAGCTTGGGGCCCGGAGGTACCCAAGAGACCCAGTACTTC. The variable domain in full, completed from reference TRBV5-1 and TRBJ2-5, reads KAGVTQTPRYLIKTRGQQVTLSCSPISGHRSVSWYQQTPGQGLQFLFEYFSETQRNKGNFPGRFSGRQFSNSRSEMNVSTLELGDSALYLCASSLGPGGTQETQYFGPGTRLLVL.

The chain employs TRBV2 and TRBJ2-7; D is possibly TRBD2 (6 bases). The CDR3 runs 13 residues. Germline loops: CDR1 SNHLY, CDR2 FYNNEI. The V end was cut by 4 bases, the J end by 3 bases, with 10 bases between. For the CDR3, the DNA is TGTGCCAGCAGTGTGGGTAGCGGCTACGAGCAGTACTTC. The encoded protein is CASSVGSGYEQYF.

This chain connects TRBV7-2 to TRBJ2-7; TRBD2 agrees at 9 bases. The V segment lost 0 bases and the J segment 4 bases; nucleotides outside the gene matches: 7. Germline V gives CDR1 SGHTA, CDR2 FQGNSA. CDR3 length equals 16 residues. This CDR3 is CASSLASGSVGYEQYF. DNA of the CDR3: TGTGCCAGCAGCTTAGCTAGCGGGAGCGTAGGGTACGAGCAGTACTTC.

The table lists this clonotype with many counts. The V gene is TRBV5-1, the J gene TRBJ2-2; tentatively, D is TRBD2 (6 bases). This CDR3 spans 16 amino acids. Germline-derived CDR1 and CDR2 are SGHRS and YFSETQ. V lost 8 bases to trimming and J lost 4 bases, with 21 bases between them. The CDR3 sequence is CASRSVSGSPTGELFF. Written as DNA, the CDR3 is TGCGCCAGTCGCTCCGTTAGCGGTTCTCCCACCGGGGAGCTGTTTTTT.

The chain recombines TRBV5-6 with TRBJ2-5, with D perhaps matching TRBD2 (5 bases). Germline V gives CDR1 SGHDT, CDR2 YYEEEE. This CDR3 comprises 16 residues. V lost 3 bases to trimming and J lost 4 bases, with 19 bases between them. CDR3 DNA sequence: TGTGCCAGCAGCTCCACTACTAGTAGACCTCTAGAGACCCAGTACTTC. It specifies CASSSTTSRPLETQYF. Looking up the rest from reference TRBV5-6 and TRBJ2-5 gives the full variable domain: DAGVTQSPTHLIKTRGQQVTLRCSPKSGHDTVSWYQQALGQGPQFIFQYYEEEERQRGNFPDRFSGHQFPNYSSELNVNALLLGDSALYLCASSSTTSRPLETQYFGPGTRLLVL.

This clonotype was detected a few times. The DNA of the CDR3 is TGTGCCAGCAGCCCTGACATAAATCAGCCCCAGCATTTT. This translates into CASSPDINQPQHF. This chain links TRBV9 with TRBJ1-5; D is undetermined. Per germline, CDR1 SGDLS and CDR2 YYNGEE. This CDR3 contains 13 residues. V was pared by 4 bases and J by 4 bases, with 9 bases between.

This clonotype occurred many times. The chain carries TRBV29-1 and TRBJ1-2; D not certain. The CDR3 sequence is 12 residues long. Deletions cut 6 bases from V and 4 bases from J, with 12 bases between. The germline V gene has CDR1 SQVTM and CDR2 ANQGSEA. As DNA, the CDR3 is TGCAGCGTCGTTGACGGATTCTATGGCTACACCTTC. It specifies CSVVDGFYGYTF.

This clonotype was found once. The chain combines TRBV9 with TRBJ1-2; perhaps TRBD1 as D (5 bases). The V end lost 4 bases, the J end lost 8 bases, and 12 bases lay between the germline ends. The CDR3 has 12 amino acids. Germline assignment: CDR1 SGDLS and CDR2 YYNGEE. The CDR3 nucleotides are TGTGCCAGCAGCCCCGGGGCTCAGGGCTACACCTTC. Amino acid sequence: CASSPGAQGYTF.

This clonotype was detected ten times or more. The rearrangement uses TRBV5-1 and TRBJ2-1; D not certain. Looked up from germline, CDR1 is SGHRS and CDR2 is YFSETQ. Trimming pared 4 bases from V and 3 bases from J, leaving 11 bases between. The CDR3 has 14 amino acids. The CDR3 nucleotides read TGCGCCAGCAGCATCGACCCCCTCTACAATGAGCAGTTCTTC. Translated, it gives CASSIDPLYNEQFF.

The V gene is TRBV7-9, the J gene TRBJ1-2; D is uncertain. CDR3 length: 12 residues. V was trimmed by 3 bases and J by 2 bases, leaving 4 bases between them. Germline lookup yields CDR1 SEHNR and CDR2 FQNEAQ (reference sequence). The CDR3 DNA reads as TGTGCCAGCAGCTTGGACAACTATGGCTACACCTTC. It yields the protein CASSLDNYGYTF.

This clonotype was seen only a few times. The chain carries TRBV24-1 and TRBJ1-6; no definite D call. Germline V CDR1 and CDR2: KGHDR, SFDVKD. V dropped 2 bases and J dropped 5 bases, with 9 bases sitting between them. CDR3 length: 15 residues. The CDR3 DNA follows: TGTGCCACCAGTGATTCGTCCAGGAATAATTCACCCCTCCACTTT. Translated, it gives CATSDSSRNNSPLHF.